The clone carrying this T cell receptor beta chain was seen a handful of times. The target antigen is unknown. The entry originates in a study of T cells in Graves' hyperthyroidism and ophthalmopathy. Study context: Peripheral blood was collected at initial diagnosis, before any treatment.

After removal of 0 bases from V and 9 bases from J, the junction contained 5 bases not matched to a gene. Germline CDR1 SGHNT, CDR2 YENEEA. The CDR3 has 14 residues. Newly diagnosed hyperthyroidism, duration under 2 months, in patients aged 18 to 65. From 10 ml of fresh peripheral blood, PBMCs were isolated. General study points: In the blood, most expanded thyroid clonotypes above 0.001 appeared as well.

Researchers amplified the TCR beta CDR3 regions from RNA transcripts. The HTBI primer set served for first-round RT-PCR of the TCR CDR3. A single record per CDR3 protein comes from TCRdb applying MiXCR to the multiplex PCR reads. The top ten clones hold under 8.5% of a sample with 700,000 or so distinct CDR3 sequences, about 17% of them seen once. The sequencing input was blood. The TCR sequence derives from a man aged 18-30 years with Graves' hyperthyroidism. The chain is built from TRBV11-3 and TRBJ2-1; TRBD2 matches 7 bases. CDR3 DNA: TGTGCCAGCAGCTTAGAGGTAGCGGGCGGTGAGCAGTTCTTC. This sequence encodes CASSLEVAGGEQFF.